This T cell receptor beta chain was sequenced in a study of blood T cell repertoires in COVID-19. For the study at large: The origin of the acute and convalescent COVID-19 samples was the United States, Italy and Spain. T cells, B-cell-depleted T cells, or PBMCs supplied cDNA or gDNA.

The length of the CDR3 is 13 residues. Losses at the gene ends were 8 bases for V and 1 base for J; bases not matched to a gene: 2. Germline V gene data show CDR1 as ENHRY and CDR2 as SYGVKD. Clones were read by immunoSEQ multiplex PCR, and TCRdb kept only the in-frame ones, dropping some. The sample lists 80,000 to 100,000 clones, 91% occurring once. Material: peripheral blood. The chain joins TRBV10-3 to TRBJ2-3; 8 bases map to TRBD1. This sequence originates from a human donor with active COVID-19. The donor label of this sample is uncertain. CDR3 DNA: TGTGCCATCCAGACAGGGGGCACAGATACGCAGTATTTT. This translates into CAIQTGGTDTQYF.